This is a list of T cell receptor beta chains from one sample in a study of T cell responses to AZD1222 COVID-19 vaccine. Clones were sequenced by immunoSEQ multiplex PCR, and TCRdb holds only the in-frame ones, with some missing. The table shows some 110,000 clones, with 86% occurring only once. This material consisted of peripheral blood, taken 28 days after the second AZD1222 dose. Receptors originate from an adult who received the AZD1222 COVID-19 vaccine. CDR3s include the opening cysteine and the closing phenylalanine or tryptophan. A D gene is named only where the DNA matches it firmly. Rows may omit the clone size; those that give it use once, few, many or a size class.

TRBJ2-7 TRBD1 TRBV9 . TGTGCCAGCAGCCCGTCCAAGGGGGCCACCACGACACGGCAGTACTTC CASSPSKGATTTRQYF
TRBJ1-1 TRBD1 TRBV19 . TGTGCCAGTAGGACCGGCGGAGGGGGCGCTGAAGCTTTCTTT CASRTGGGGAEAFF
TRBJ1-1 . TRBV4-3 . TGCGCCAGCAGCCAAGAGCCTCCCCCGGGCTCTGAAGCTTTCTTT CASSQEPPPGSEAFF
TRBJ2-2 TRBD1 TRBV5-1 . TGCGCCAGCAGAGGAGCCGGGACAGGGGACAACACCGGGGAGCTGTTTTTT CASRGAGTGDNTGELFF
TRBJ1-5 . TRBV19 . TGTGCCAGTAGTATAGATTTTCGGCAGCCCCAGCATTTT CASSIDFRQPQHF
TRBJ1-2 . TRBV28 . TGTGCCAGCAGCCCGGGTGGACAAATTTATGGCTACACCTTC CASSPGGQIYGYTF
TRBJ2-5 . TRBV5-1 . TGCGCCAGCCACCGAGGACAGCATCAGCTGGAGACCCAGTACTTC CASHRGQHQLETQYF
TRBJ2-1 TRBD2 TRBV29-1 . TGCAGCGTTGAAGGGAGAATAGCGGGAGGGTACAATGAGCAGTTCTTC CSVEGRIAGGYNEQFF
TRBJ1-1 . TRBV2 . TGTGCCAGCAGAGCCCAGACAGGTAGGAACACTGAAGCTTTCTTT CASRAQTGRNTEAFF
TRBJ2-1 . TRBV4-1 . TGCGCCAGCAGCCAAGTTTCTCTACCATTACCCTGGAATGAGCAGTTCTTC CASSQVSLPLPWNEQFF
TRBJ1-1 . TRBV29-1 . TGCAGCGTAAAATATTTGAACACTGAAGCTTTCTTT CSVKYLNTEAFF
TRBJ1-3 TRBD1 TRBV10-3 . TGTGCCATCAGTGAGACCCCCCAGGGGGCGTATGCTGGAAACACCATATATTTT CAISETPQGAYAGNTIYF
TRBJ1-1 . TRBV6-5 . TGTGCCAGCAGTTACTTAAGGGCCCCGAACACTGAAGCTTTCTTT CASSYLRAPNTEAFF
TRBJ2-3 TRBD2 TRBV6-6 . TGTGCCAGCAGTTACCCGGGGGGAAGCACAGATACGCAGTATTTT CASSYPGGSTDTQYF
TRBJ2-1 . TRBV9 once TGTGCCAGCAGCCCTCGAGCCAGTTACAATGAGCAGTTCTTC CASSPRASYNEQFF
TRBJ2-7 . TRBV28 . TGTGCCAGCAGTTTATTATCTCGGCGCTTTTACGAGCAGTACTTC CASSLLSRRFYEQYF
TRBJ2-2 . TRBV21-1 once TGTGCCAGCACCGACCATACAGGGATTGGCGGGGAGCTGTTTTTT CASTDHTGIGGELFF
TRBJ2-1 . TRBV4-3 . TGCGCCAGCAGCCAAGACTCCATCCCCCCCGATAATGAGCAGTTCTTC CASSQDSIPPDNEQFF
TRBJ2-7 TRBD2 TRBV19 . TGTGCCAGTAGTATAGGTAGCGGGATCGGATACGAGCAGTACTTC CASSIGSGIGYEQYF
TRBJ2-4 . TRBV11-2 many TGTGCCAGCAGCCCGATGGCGGGGATGAGTGCCAAAAACATTCAGTACTTC CASSPMAGMSAKNIQYF
TRBJ2-7 . TRBV12-3/TRBV12-4 . TGTGCCAGCAGTCCGGACGGATACTACGAGCAGTACTTC CASSPDGYYEQYF
TRBJ2-6 . TRBV6-9 . TGTGCCAGCAGTGTGAGTGGGCCACGACAAAGTCGGGCCAACGTCCTGACTTTC CASSVSGPRQSRANVLTF
TRBJ1-1 . TRBV3-1/TRBV3-2 . TGTGCCAGCAGCCAAGGAGGTCCCGAGGGAGCTTTCTTT CASSQGGPEGAFF
TRBJ2-1 TRBD2 TRBV28 . TGTGCCAGCAGTTTACCGGGAGGATTCTACAATGAGCAGTTCTTC CASSLPGGFYNEQFF
TRBJ1-2 . TRBV12-3/TRBV12-4 . TGTGCCAGCAGTTTAGGGCCAGCTTATGGCTACACCTTC CASSLGPAYGYTF
TRBJ1-2 . TRBV12-3/TRBV12-4 once TGTGCCAGCAGTTCCGAGCAGATCTATGGCTACACCTTC CASSSEQIYGYTF
TRBJ2-1 . TRBV5-1 . TGCGCCAGCAGCTTGAACACAAACAATGAGCAGTTCTTC CASSLNTNNEQFF
TRBJ1-1 . TRBV12-3/TRBV12-4 . TGTGCCAGCAGTGGCAGGGTTATGGCTTTCTTT CASSGRVMAFF
TRBJ2-7 TRBD2 TRBV5-1 . TGCGCCAGCAGGGAGCCTAGCGGTTACGAGCAGTACTTC CASREPSGYEQYF
TRBJ2-7 TRBD2 TRBV7-9 . TGTGCCAGCAGCTTCGGATTTGGGTTAGCGGGAGACTACGAGCAGTACTTC CASSFGFGLAGDYEQYF
TRBJ1-5 . TRBV6-5 . TGTGCCAGCAGTGACTCGGGGGGTCTCAATCAGCCCCAGCATTTT CASSDSGGLNQPQHF
TRBJ2-7 . TRBV11-2 . TGTGCCAGCAGCCAGGGGACTGAGCAGTACTTC CASSQGTEQYF
TRBJ2-5 TRBD2 TRBV7-2 . TGTGCCAGCAGCTTAGTGTGGGGGGGCCAAGAGACCCAGTACTTC CASSLVWGGQETQYF
TRBJ2-1 TRBD2 TRBV6-2/TRBV6-3 . TGTGCCAGCAGTTACAAAGCGGGAGGGTACAATGAGCAGTTCTTC CASSYKAGGYNEQFF
TRBJ1-1 . TRBV4-2 . TGTGCCAGCAGTCAAAGATGGCCTTTCACTGAAGCTTTCTTT CASSQRWPFTEAFF
TRBJ2-7 TRBD2 TRBV28 . TGTGCCAGCAGTTCCCCCAGGGAGGGCTACGAGCAGTACTTC CASSSPREGYEQYF
TRBJ2-7 TRBD1 TRBV6-5 . TGTGCCAGCAGAGGACAGGGGTTGTCCTACGAGCAGTACTTC CASRGQGLSYEQYF
TRBJ1-3 . TRBV4-2 . TGTGCCAGCAGCGGGAGGGACGGAGTACCCTCTGGAAACACCATATATTTT CASSGRDGVPSGNTIYF
TRBJ2-2 . TRBV12-3/TRBV12-4 . TGTGCCAGCAGTTTATTCGGGGAGCTGTTTTTT CASSLFGELFF
TRBJ1-6 . TRBV7-3 few TGTGCCAGCAGCCTTAGCCACAGTGGGGGGTCCTATAATTCACCCCTCCACTTT CASSLSHSGGSYNSPLHF
TRBJ1-2 . TRBV25-1 . TGTGCCAGCAGTGAATCCGGCAGAGGCACCCGCTACACCTTC CASSESGRGTRYTF
TRBJ1-6 TRBD1 TRBV10-3 . TGTGCCATCAGTGAGGACCGACAGGGGAGCTCCTATAATTCACCCCTCCACTTT CAISEDRQGSSYNSPLHF
TRBJ2-5 . TRBV27 . TGTGCCAGCAGTGCTCAGGGAGAATTCGAAGAGACCCAGTACTTC CASSAQGEFEETQYF
TRBJ1-5 TRBD1 TRBV2 . TGTGCCAGCAGTGAAATGGCAGGGGGGCAGCCCCAGCATTTT CASSEMAGGQPQHF
TRBJ1-6 . TRBV10-3 . TGTGCCACAGGGCCGGGGTCCGATTCACCCCTCCACTTT CATGPGSDSPLHF
TRBJ2-1 TRBD2 TRBV3-1/TRBV3-2 . TGTGCCAGCAGCCTTAGCGGGAGAAGGCTTAATGAGCAGTTCTTC CASSLSGRRLNEQFF
TRBJ1-6 . TRBV7-9 . TGTGCCAGCAGCGTCGGGGGGGCATTTAATTCACCCCTCCACTTT CASSVGGAFNSPLHF
TRBJ2-1 . TRBV4-2 . TGTGCCAGCAGCCAAGAAGGACAGAGCTCCTACAATGAGCAGTTCTTC CASSQEGQSSYNEQFF
TRBJ1-1 . TRBV25-1 . TGTGCCAGCAGTAGGGGAAACACTGAAGCTTTCTTT CASSRGNTEAFF
TRBJ1-1 TRBD1 TRBV5-4 . TGTGCCAGCAGTCGTCCGGGACAGGTGGAGAACACTGAAGCTTTCTTT CASSRPGQVENTEAFF
TRBJ2-7 TRBD1 TRBV5-1 . TGCGCCAGCAGCTTGACCGGACAGGGGGCCTACGAGCAGTACTTC CASSLTGQGAYEQYF
TRBJ2-1 . TRBV5-4 . TGTGCCAGCAGCCCCCGGGACGGCGCCTACAATGAGCAGTTCTTC CASSPRDGAYNEQFF
TRBJ2-7 TRBD1 TRBV10-3 . TGTGCCATCAGCGCACCGGGACAGGGTATCTACGAGCAGTACTTC CAISAPGQGIYEQYF
TRBJ2-7 TRBD1 TRBV6-1 few TGTGCCAGCAGCTCCCTCCGGACAGGGAAAGGGGAGCAGTACTTC CASSSLRTGKGEQYF
TRBJ1-1 . TRBV7-9 . TGTGCCAGCAGCTTATCGCAGGGAGTGATCGCTGAAGCTTTCTTT CASSLSQGVIAEAFF
TRBJ1-1 . TRBV19 . TGTGCCAGTAAGCGGGAGCGGATGAACACTGAAGCTTTCTTT CASKRERMNTEAFF
TRBJ2-4 TRBD1 TRBV6-2/TRBV6-3 . TGTGCCAGCAGTTACTCGGACAGGGGGCGGGCCAAAAACATTCAGTACTTC CASSYSDRGRAKNIQYF
TRBJ2-7 TRBD2 TRBV27 once TGTGCCAGCGGATTTTCCGGGACTAGCATCGACGAGCAGTACTTC CASGFSGTSIDEQYF
TRBJ2-7 TRBD2 TRBV11-2 . TGTGCCAGCAGCCCTACCGTCGGAGCGGGGGGCTCCTACGAGCAGTACTTC CASSPTVGAGGSYEQYF